These 23 T cell receptor beta chains share one sample of origin, sequenced in a study of cytomegalovirus exposure and HLA in healthy donors. The study ran its PCR with 60 Vbeta and 13 Jbeta primers. Using immunoSEQ multiplex PCR, the repertoire was profiled, and TCRdb retains in-frame clones only, with some absent. The sample carries about 200,000 clones, around 77% recorded once. The sequencing input was PBMCs. These receptors were collected from a young woman in good health and CMV-seronegative.

The rearrangement joins TRBV9 to TRBJ1-3, with D possibly being TRBD1 (5 bases). The CDR3 spans 15 residues. V shed 0 bases and J shed 2 bases, with 9 bases lying between them. The germline V gene encodes CDR1 SGDLS and CDR2 YYNGEE. The CDR3 sequence is CASSVDTRAGNTIYF. The CDR3, as DNA: TGTGCCAGCAGCGTAGACACCAGGGCTGGAAACACCATATATTTT. The entire variable domain, with the rest obtained from reference TRBV9 and TRBJ1-3, is as follows: DSGVTQTPKHLITATGQRVTLRCSPRSGDLSVYWYQQSLDQGLQFLIQYYNGEERAKGNILERFSAQQFPDLHSELNLSSLELGDSALYFCASSVDTRAGNTIYFGEGSWLTVV.

This chain joins TRBV7-2 and TRBJ1-5, with a tentative D call TRBD1 (6 bases). Trimming pared 5 bases from V and 6 bases from J, leaving 8 bases between. The CDR3 is 12 amino acids. CDR1 and CDR2 from the germline V gene are SGHTA and FQGNSA. CDR3 coding DNA: TGTGCCAGCAGCGACAGGTTTCAGCCCCAGCATTTT. Protein product: CASSDRFQPQHF.

The rearrangement uses TRBV6-4 and TRBJ2-3; 11 bases fit TRBD1. The CDR3 contains 13 residues. CDR1 MRHNA and CDR2 SNTAGT come from the germline V gene. With 8 bases clipped from V and 4 bases from J, the junction kept 2 bases outside the gene matches. The CDR3 DNA sequence: TGTGCCAGCGGACAGGGGGCCGCAGATACGCAGTATTTT. It translates to CASGQGAADTQYF.

J is TRBJ1-2 and V is TRBV15; perhaps TRBD1 as D (6 bases). This CDR3 is built from 16 residues. Trimming stripped 0 bases from V and 4 bases from J, with 15 bases between. The V gene's germline CDR1 is LNHNV and CDR2 YYDKDF (reference sequence). In DNA, the CDR3 is TGTGCCACCAGCAGAGATTCGGGGGGGCTGGGCTATGGCTACACCTTC. Protein: CATSRDSGGLGYGYTF.

This chain links TRBV30 with TRBJ2-1, with 9 bases fitting TRBD2. The CDR3 runs 14 residues. Germline CDR1 and CDR2: GTSNPN and SVGIG (reference sequence). The junction had 5 bases not matched to a gene; V was cut back by 4 bases and J by 4 bases. The CDR3 DNA is TGTGCCTGGAAGCCGGGACTAGCTTACAATGAGCAGTTCTTC. Translation gives CAWKPGLAYNEQFF.

This clone was counted only a few times. J is TRBJ2-2 and V is TRBV19, with 11 bases that match TRBD1. The CDR3 is made up of 15 amino acids. The V and J ends lost 5 bases and 5 bases, in that order; junction bases with no gene match: 4. Germline loops: CDR1 LNHDA, CDR2 SQIVND (reference sequence). CDR3 DNA sequence: TGTGCCAGTAGTGTCGGGACAGGGGGGACCGGGGAGCTGTTTTTT. This codes for CASSVGTGGTGELFF.

The chain carries TRBV14 and TRBJ1-6, with 7 bases matching TRBD1. V gave up 2 bases and J gave up 6 bases; unmatched junction bases: 7. This CDR3 spans 16 amino acids. Germline V lookup: CDR1 SGHDN, CDR2 FVKESK. CDR3 loop: CASSQHRGLVNSPLHF. In nucleotides, the CDR3 is TGTGCCAGCAGCCAACACAGGGGACTCGTTAATTCACCCCTCCACTTT.

This sequence joins TRBV7-9 and TRBJ2-7; 7 positions match TRBD2. The V and J ends lost 2 bases and 6 bases, in that order; junction bases with no gene match: 7. From germline, CDR1 is SEHNR and CDR2 FQNEAQ (reference sequence). The CDR3 is 14 amino acids. The CDR3 reads CASSLFGGSPEQYF. The CDR3, as DNA: TGTGCCAGCAGCTTATTCGGCGGGAGTCCCGAGCAGTACTTC.

This clone has just one count. Other DNA variants within this sample encode the same CDR3. The J gene is TRBJ1-1, the V gene TRBV10-3; D unresolved. Germline CDR1 and CDR2: ENHRY and SYGVKD. V was pared by 0 bases and J by 0 bases, with 5 bases between. This CDR3 is built from 14 residues. The CDR3 sequence is CAISESQLNTEAFF. Here the CDR3 DNA reads TGTGCCATCAGTGAGTCTCAGTTGAACACTGAAGCTTTCTTT.

The genes are TRBV12-5 and TRBJ1-2; maybe TRBD1 (6 bases). Trimming left V 0 bases short and J 6 bases short, with 11 bases between. The CDR3 covers 14 residues. Germline V CDR1 and CDR2: LGHNT, FRNRAP. This CDR3 is CASGLVQGRDGYTF. Written as DNA, the CDR3 is TGTGCTAGTGGTTTGGTACAGGGACGAGATGGCTACACCTTC.

The V gene is TRBV5-6, the J gene TRBJ2-1; D may be TRBD2 (6 bases). Looked up from germline, CDR1 is SGHDT and CDR2 is YYEEEE. Trimming shortened V by 0 bases and J by 9 bases, and 13 bases separated the two germline ends. The CDR3 loop spans 14 amino acids. The CDR3 nucleotides are TGTGCCAGCAGCTTGGTAGCGGTGAGCGGTGAGCAGTTCTTC. Its protein product is CASSLVAVSGEQFF.

This chain links TRBV29-1 with TRBJ1-1; D uncertain. CDR3 length: 12 amino acids. CDR1 SQVTM and CDR2 ANQGSEA come from the germline V gene. V lost 4 bases to trimming and J lost 0 bases, with 6 bases between them. As DNA, the CDR3 is TGCAGCGTTGCAGTGTTGAACACTGAAGCTTTCTTT. As protein: CSVAVLNTEAFF.

This chain connects TRBV7-6 to TRBJ2-4, with TRBD1 identical over 7 bases. The CDR3 has 17 residues. Germline trimming cut 5 bases from V and 0 bases from J; bases unmatched to any gene: 10. Germline CDR1 and CDR2: SGHVS and FNYEAQ. The CDR3 is CASSPRQGWGAKNIQYF. The CDR3 coding sequence is TGTGCCAGCAGCCCCAGACAGGGTTGGGGAGCCAAAAACATTCAGTACTTC.

The V call is TRBV6-5, the J call TRBJ1-2; perhaps TRBD1 as D (6 bases). This CDR3 contains 14 residues. The germline V and J ends were trimmed by 0 bases and 3 bases, with 8 bases remaining between them. CDR1 and CDR2 from the germline V gene are MNHEY and SVGAGI. The CDR3: CASSYSPGDYGYTF. The CDR3 nucleotides read TGTGCCAGCAGTTACTCGCCAGGGGACTATGGCTACACCTTC.

The CDR3 DNA reads as TGCGCCAGCAGCTTGTGGGATCCCGGGGGCAATGAGCAGTTCTTC. Protein sequence: CASSLWDPGGNEQFF. The chain recombines TRBV5-1 with TRBJ2-1, with D possibly matching TRBD2 (6 bases). Trimming removed 1 base at V and 6 bases at J, with 14 bases between. Germline V lookup: CDR1 SGHRS, CDR2 YFSETQ. The CDR3 consists of 15 residues.

V usage is TRBV9 and J usage is TRBJ1-1, with D maybe TRBD1 (6 bases). Germline CDR1 SGDLS, CDR2 YYNGEE. CDR3 size: 15 residues. Trimming removed 0 bases from V and 3 bases from J, with 12 bases in between. The CDR3 region is CASSVGWAGDTEAFF. CDR3 DNA sequence: TGTGCCAGCAGCGTAGGTTGGGCAGGGGACACTGAAGCTTTCTTT.

The chain carries TRBV6-5 and TRBJ1-6; tentative D call: TRBD1 (5 bases). V lost 5 bases and J 9 bases, leaving 17 bases between the germline ends. Germline-derived CDR1 and CDR2 are MNHEY and SVGAGI. CDR3 size: 15 residues. The CDR3 sequence is CASSPDQGSVSPLHF. The CDR3 coding sequence is TGTGCCAGCAGTCCAGATCAGGGAAGTGTTTCACCCCTCCACTTT.

V and J are TRBV2 and TRBJ1-2, with 8 bases aligning to TRBD1. The CDR3 extends over 14 amino acids. Germline assignment: CDR1 SNHLY and CDR2 FYNNEI. V was pared by 7 bases and J by 3 bases, with 7 bases of the junction left unmatched. This chain's CDR3 is CASTKDRDDYGYTF. The CDR3 DNA sequence: TGTGCCAGCACCAAGGACAGGGACGACTATGGCTACACCTTC.

The chain is built from TRBV28 and TRBJ1-2, with 8 nucleotides matching TRBD1. CDR1 MDHEN and CDR2 SYDVKM come from the germline V gene. The CDR3 covers 13 residues. Unmatched junction bases numbered 11, after V lost 5 bases and J lost 12 bases. CDR3 DNA sequence: TGTGCCAGCAGTCTCAGGGGGCGCAAGGACCACACCTTC. This codes for CASSLRGRKDHTF.

This sequence joins TRBV4-2 and TRBJ2-1, with D unresolved. This CDR3 is built from 15 residues. Deletions cut 6 bases from V and 0 bases from J, with 12 bases between. Germline values: CDR1 LGHNA, CDR2 YNFKEQ. CDR3 loop: CASRTSPSSYNEQFF. CDR3 sequence (DNA): TGTGCCAGCAGGACGAGCCCTAGCTCCTACAATGAGCAGTTCTTC.

The chain couples TRBV7-9 to TRBJ1-2; no clear D gene. The ends were cut back, 2 bases at V and 0 bases at J, with 16 bases in the middle. CDR1 is SEHNR, CDR2 FQNEAQ, per germline (reference sequence). The CDR3 has 17 amino acids. In nucleotides, the CDR3 is TGTGCCAGCAGCTTAAGCGCGGCCGAAGAAGCTAACTATGGCTACACCTTC. Translated, it gives CASSLSAAEEANYGYTF.

The rearrangement links TRBV4-1 to TRBJ2-3; 8 nucleotides agree with TRBD2. Germline CDR1 and CDR2: MGHRA and YSYEKL. Germline trimming cut 0 bases from V and 2 bases from J; bases unmatched to any gene: 7. This CDR3 comprises 17 residues. The CDR3 DNA reads TGCGCCAGCAGCCAAGATCGAGGTAGCGGGACCACAGATACGCAGTATTTT. This encodes CASSQDRGSGTTDTQYF.

V and J are TRBV4-1 and TRBJ1-2; D is possibly TRBD1 (6 bases). Trimming took off 5 bases at V and 2 bases at J, with 21 bases between the two ends. CDR1 MGHRA and CDR2 YSYEKL come from the germline V gene. This CDR3 is built from 17 residues. This chain's CDR3 is CASSALQGRLANYGYTF. In DNA, the CDR3 is TGCGCCAGCAGCGCCCTGCAGGGGCGATTGGCGAACTATGGCTACACCTTC.